This entry is about one T cell receptor (beta chain). Its antigen is still unknown. This specimen comes from a study of post-analysis software for immune sequencing data. Whole-study findings and limits: In patients, 4 to 6 TRBV segments were more frequent than in controls, with TRBV5-6, TRBV5-1 and TRBV20-1 among them. Controls showed significantly higher normalized Chao1 diversity than did multiple sclerosis patients.

The CDR3 loop spans 18 amino acids. Germline loops: CDR1 MDHEN, CDR2 SYDVKM. The J segment lost 4 bases and the V segment lost 3 bases, leaving 11 bases of the junction unmatched. Incorporated into the TCR beta cDNA libraries were unique molecular identifiers, which served to reduce PCR and sequencing biases. Using its own MiXCR run on the PCR reads, TCRdb lists one record per CDR3 protein. The table lists approximately 360,000 distinct CDR3 sequences, approximately 33% of them singletons. The sequencing input was blood. This chain links TRBV28 with TRBJ2-6, with 8 bases that match TRBD1. The sequence was collected from a girl aged 5-17 years with multiple sclerosis. The CDR3 region has the DNA TGTGCCAGCAGTTTGACAGGGGCGCTTGGTGAGGGGGCCAACGTCCTGACTTTC. It encodes CASSLTGALGEGANVLTF.